This TCR beta chain came from a study of blood T cell repertoires in COVID-19. Study-level background: Samples came from the United States, Italy and Spain, spanning acute and convalescent COVID-19. From T cells, B-cell-depleted T cells, or PBMCs came the material, which was cDNA or gDNA.

The CDR3 extends over 15 amino acids. Germline V CDR1 and CDR2: SGDLS, YYNGEE. V shed 0 bases and J shed 4 bases, with 11 bases lying between them. The Seattle patients joined while their infection was active and were tracked longitudinally afterward. TCRdb's copy holds only in-frame clones and misses some; the assay was immunoSEQ multiplex PCR. The sample yields about 240,000 clones, about nine tenths seen once. The V call is TRBV9, the J call TRBJ1-3, with D possibly TRBD1 on 6 matching bases. The TCR comes from a man aged 25-45 years with COVID-19, enrolled during active disease. Sequencing used peripheral blood. The CDR3 DNA is TGTGCCAGCAGCGTAGGCAGGGGTGGCGGAAACACCATATATTTT. Translation: CASSVGRGGGNTIYF.